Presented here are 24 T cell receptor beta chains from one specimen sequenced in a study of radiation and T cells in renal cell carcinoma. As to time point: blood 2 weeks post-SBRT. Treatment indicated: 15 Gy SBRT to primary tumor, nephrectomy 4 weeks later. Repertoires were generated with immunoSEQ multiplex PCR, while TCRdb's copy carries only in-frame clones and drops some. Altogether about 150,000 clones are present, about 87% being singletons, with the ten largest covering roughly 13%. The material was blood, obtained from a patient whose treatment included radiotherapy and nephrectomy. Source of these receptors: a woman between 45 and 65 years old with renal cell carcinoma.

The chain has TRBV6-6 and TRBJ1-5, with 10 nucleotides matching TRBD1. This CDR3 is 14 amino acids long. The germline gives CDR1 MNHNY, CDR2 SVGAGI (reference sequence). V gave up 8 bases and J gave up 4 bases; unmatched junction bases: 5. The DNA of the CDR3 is TGTGCCAGCCGACAGGACAGGGGGAATCAGCCCCAGCATTTT. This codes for CASRQDRGNQPQHF.

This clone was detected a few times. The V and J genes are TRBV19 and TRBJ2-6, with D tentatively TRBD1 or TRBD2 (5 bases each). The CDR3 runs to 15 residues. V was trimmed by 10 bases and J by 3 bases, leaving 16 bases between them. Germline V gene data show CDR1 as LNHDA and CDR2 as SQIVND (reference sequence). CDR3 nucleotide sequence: TGTGCCACTAGGGACGGGGTTGTTGGGGCCAACGTCCTGACTTTC. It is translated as CATRDGVVGANVLTF.

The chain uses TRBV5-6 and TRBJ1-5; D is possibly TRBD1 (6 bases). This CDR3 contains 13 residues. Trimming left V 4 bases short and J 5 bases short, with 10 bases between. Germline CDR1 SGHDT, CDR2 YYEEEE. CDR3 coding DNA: TGTGCCAGCAGCCGGACAGTAGATCAGCCCCAGCATTTT. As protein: CASSRTVDQPQHF.

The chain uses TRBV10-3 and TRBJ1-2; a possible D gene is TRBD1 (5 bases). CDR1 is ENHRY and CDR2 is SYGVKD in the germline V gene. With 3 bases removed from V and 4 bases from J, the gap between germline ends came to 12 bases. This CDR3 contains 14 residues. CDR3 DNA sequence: TGTGCCATCAGTGAAGGACCCCAGGGCTATGGCTACACCTTC. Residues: CAISEGPQGYGYTF.

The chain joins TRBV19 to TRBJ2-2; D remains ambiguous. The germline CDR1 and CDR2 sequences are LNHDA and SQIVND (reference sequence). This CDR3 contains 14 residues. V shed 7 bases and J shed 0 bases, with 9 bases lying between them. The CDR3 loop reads CASKFGANTGELFF. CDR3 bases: TGTGCCAGTAAATTTGGGGCGAACACCGGGGAGCTGTTTTTT.

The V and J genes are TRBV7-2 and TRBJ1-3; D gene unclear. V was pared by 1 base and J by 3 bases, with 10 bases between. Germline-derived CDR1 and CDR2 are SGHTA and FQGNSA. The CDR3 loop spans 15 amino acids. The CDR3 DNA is TGTGCCAGCAGCTTAGAAGTGGGCAGTGGAAACACCATATATTTT. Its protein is CASSLEVGSGNTIYF.

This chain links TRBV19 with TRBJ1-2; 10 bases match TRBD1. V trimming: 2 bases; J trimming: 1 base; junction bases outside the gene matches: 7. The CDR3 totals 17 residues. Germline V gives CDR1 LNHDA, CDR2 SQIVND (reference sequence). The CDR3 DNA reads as TGTGCCAGTAGTATACCCGGGACAGGGGCTTTTAACTATGGCTACACCTTC. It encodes CASSIPGTGAFNYGYTF.

The CDR3 is CASSSGQLNEKLFF. CDR3 sequence (DNA): TGCGCCAGCAGCTCGGGACAGCTTAATGAAAAACTGTTTTTT. The J gene is TRBJ1-4, the V gene TRBV4-1; 7 bases are shared with TRBD1. The CDR3 loop spans 14 amino acids. Germline-derived CDR1 and CDR2 are MGHRA and YSYEKL. Germline trimming cut 5 bases from V and 4 bases from J; bases unmatched to any gene: 4.

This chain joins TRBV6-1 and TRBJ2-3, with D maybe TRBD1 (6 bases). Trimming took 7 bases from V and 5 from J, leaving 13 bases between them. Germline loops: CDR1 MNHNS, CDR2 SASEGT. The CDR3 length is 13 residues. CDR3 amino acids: CASKDGGRDTQYF. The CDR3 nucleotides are TGTGCCAGCAAAGATGGGGGCCGAGATACGCAGTATTTT.

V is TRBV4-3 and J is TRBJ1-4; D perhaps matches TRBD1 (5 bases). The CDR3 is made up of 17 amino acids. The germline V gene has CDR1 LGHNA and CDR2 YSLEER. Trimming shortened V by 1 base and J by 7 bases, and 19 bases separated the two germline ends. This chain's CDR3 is CASSQGRGEMSGEKLFF. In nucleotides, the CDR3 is TGCGCCAGCAGCCAAGGGAGGGGTGAGATGTCAGGTGAAAAACTGTTTTTT.

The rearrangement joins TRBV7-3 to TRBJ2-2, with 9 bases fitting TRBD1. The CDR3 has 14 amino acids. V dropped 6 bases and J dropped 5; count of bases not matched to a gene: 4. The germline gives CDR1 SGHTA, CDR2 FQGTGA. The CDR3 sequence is CASRLDRGTGELFF. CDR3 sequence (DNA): TGTGCCAGCAGATTGGACAGGGGAACCGGGGAGCTGTTTTTT. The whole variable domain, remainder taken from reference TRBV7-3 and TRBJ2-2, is GAGVSQTPSNKVTEKGKYVELRCDPISGHTALYWYRQSLGQGPEFLIYFQGTGAADDSGLPNDRFFAVRPEGSVSTLKIQRTERGDSAVYLCASRLDRGTGELFFGEGSRLTVL.

CDR3 DNA sequence: TGTGCCAGCAGCTTAGGCGAGGGGGGGAGTGAGCAGTTCTTC. Its protein is CASSLGEGGSEQFF. The J gene is TRBJ2-1, the V gene TRBV13, with D maybe TRBD2 (7 bases). V was cut by 0 bases and J by 9 bases, with 12 bases left in between. There are 14 residues in the CDR3. Germline CDR1 is PRHDT and CDR2 is FYEKMQ (reference sequence). The complete variable domain, with remaining parts taken from reference TRBV13 and TRBJ2-1, reads AAGVIQSPRHLIKEKRETATLKCYPIPRHDTVYWYQQGPGQDPQFLISFYEKMQSDKGSIPDRFSAQQFSDYHSELNMSSLELGDSALYFCASSLGEGGSEQFFGPGTRLTVL.

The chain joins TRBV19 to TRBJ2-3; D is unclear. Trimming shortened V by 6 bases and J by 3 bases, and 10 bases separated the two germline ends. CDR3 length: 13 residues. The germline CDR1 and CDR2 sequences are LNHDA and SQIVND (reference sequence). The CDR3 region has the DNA TGTGCCAGTAGCTTTTTTATTACAGATACGCAGTATTTT. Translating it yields CASSFFITDTQYF.

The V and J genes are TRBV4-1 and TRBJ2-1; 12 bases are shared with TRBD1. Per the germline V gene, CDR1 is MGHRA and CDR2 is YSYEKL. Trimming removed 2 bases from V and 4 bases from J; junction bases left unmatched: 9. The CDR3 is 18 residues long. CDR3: CASSQTLSGQGAYNEQFF. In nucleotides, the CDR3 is TGCGCCAGCAGCCAAACATTGTCGGGACAGGGGGCTTACAATGAGCAGTTCTTC.

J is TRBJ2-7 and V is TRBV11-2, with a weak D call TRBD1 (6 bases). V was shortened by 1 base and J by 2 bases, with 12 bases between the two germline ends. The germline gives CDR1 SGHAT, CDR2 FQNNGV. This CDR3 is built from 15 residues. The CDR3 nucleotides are TGTGCCAGCAGCTTAGGTCTTGGGGGCCCCTACGAGCAGTACTTC. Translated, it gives CASSLGLGGPYEQYF.

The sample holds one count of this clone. The CDR3 coding sequence is TGTGCCAGCAGCTCGGACAGCGTGAGCAATCAGCCCCAGCATTTT. Translating it yields CASSSDSVSNQPQHF. The V call is TRBV9, the J call TRBJ1-5; D may be TRBD1 (6 bases). This CDR3 is built from 15 residues. The ends were cut back, 4 bases at V and 1 base at J, with 12 bases in the middle. Germline CDR1 SGDLS, CDR2 YYNGEE.

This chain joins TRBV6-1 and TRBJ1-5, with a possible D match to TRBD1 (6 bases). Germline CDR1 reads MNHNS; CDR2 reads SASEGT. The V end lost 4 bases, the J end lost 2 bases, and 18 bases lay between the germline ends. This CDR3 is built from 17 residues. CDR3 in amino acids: CASSGGWGQGGNQPQHF. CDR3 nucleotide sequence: TGTGCCAGCAGTGGGGGGTGGGGGCAGGGCGGCAATCAGCCCCAGCATTTT.

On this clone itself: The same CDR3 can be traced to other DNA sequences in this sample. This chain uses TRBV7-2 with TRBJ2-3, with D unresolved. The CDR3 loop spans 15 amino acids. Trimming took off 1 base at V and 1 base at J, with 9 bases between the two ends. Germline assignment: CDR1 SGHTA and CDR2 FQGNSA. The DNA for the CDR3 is TGTGCCAGCAGCTTAGAACGAGGCGGCACAGATACGCAGTATTTT. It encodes CASSLERGGTDTQYF.

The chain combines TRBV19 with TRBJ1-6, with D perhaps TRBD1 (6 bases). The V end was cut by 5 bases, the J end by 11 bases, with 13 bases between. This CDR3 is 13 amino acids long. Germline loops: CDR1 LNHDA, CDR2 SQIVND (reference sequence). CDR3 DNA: TGTGCCAGTAGTCCTACAGGGCAGGCACCCCTCCACTTT. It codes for CASSPTGQAPLHF. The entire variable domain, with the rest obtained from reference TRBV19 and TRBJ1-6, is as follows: DGGITQSPKYLFRKEGQNVTLSCEQNLNHDAMYWYRQDPGQGLRLIYYSQIVNDFQKGDIAEGYSVSREKKESFPLTVTSAQKNPTAFYLCASSPTGQAPLHFGNGTRLTVT.

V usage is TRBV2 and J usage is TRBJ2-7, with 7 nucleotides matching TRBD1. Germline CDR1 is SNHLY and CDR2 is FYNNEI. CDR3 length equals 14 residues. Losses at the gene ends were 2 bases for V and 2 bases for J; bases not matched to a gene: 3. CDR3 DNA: TGTGCCAGCAGTGAATACAGGGGTGCCTACGAGCAGTACTTC. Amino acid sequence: CASSEYRGAYEQYF.

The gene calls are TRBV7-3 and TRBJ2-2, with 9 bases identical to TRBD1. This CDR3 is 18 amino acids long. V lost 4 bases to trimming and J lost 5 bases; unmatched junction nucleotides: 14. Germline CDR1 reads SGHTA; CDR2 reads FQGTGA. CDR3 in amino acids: CASSSTPLGTGRTGELFF. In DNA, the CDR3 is TGTGCCAGCAGCTCTACGCCCCTCGGGACAGGGAGGACCGGGGAGCTGTTTTTT.

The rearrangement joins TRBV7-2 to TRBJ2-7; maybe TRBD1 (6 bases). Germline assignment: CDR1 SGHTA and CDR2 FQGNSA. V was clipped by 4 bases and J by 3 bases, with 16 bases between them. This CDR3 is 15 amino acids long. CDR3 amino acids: CASSSNRASLYEQYF. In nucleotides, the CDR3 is TGTGCCAGCAGCTCCAACAGGGCTAGCCTCTACGAGCAGTACTTC.

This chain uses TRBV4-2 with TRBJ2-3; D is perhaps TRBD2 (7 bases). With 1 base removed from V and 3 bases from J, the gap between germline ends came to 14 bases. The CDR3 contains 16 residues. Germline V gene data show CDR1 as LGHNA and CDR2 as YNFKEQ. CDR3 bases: TGTGCCAGCAGCCAAGTTAGGGGGGGCCAGACAGATACGCAGTATTTT. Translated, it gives CASSQVRGGQTDTQYF.

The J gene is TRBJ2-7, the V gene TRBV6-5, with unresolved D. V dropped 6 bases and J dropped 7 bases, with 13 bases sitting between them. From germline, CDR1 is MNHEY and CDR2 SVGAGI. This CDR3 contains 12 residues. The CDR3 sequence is CASSQRIGEQYF. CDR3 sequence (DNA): TGTGCCAGCAGCCAGAGGATCGGGGAGCAGTACTTC.